This T cell receptor (beta chain) was captured in a study of technical replicates of blood from several donors. Clones were sequenced by immunoSEQ multiplex PCR, and TCRdb holds only the in-frame ones, with some missing. Among tens of thousands of clones listed, 94% were seen once. Germline assignment: CDR1 SGHKS and CDR2 YYEKEE (reference sequence). The CDR3 is 13 amino acids. Trimming stripped 2 bases from V and 3 bases from J, with 8 bases between. The TCR originated in a human donor in good health. Sequenced input: T cells isolated from PBMCs. The chain has TRBV5-5 and TRBJ1-1; D is unclear. CDR3 bases: TGTGCCAGCAGCTTCAGGCGGGACACTGAAGCTTTCTTT. Translated, it gives CASSFRRDTEAFF.